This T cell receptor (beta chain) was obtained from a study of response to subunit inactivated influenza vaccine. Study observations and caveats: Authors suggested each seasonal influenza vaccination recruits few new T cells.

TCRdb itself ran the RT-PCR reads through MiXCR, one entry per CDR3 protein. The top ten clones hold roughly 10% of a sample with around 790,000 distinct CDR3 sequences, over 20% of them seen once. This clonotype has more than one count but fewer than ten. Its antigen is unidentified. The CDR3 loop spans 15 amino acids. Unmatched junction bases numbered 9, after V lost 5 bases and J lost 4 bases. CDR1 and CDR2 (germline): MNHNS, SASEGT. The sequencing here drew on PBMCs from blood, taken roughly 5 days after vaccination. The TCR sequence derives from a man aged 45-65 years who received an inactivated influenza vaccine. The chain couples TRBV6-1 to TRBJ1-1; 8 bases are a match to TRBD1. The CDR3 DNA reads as TGTGCCAGCAGTCGATCGGGACAGGACCTCACTGAAGCTTTCTTT. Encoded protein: CASSRSGQDLTEAFF.